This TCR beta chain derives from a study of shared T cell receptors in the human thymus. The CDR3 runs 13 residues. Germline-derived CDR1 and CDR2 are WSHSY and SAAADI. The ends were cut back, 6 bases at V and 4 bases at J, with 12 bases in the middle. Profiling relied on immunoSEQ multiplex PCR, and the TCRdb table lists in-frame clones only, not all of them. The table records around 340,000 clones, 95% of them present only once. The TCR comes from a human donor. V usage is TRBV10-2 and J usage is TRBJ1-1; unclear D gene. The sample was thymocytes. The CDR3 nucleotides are TGCGCCAGCAGGCTCTTCCCGGGCACTGAAGCTTTCTTT. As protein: CASRLFPGTEAFF.